These 3 T cell receptor beta chains came from one sample sequenced in a study of OX40 agonist ivuxolimab in advanced cancers. Using immunoSEQ multiplex PCR, the repertoire was profiled, and TCRdb retains in-frame clones only, with some absent. This sample has 20,000 to 25,000 clones; around four fifths occur once, and the top ten carry about 49%. Here the sequenced sample was CD4+ or CD8+ T cells sorted from blood, taken in a trial of the OX40 agonist ivuxolimab. The receptors here all came from an adult with an advanced solid tumor such as melanoma, head and neck, liver or kidney cancer.

This clone came up many times. The CDR3 sequence is CASSDGTGGKVGNTIYF. In DNA, the CDR3 is TGTGCCAGCAGTGATGGGACAGGGGGCAAGGTTGGAAACACCATATATTTT. The V call is TRBV2, the J call TRBJ1-3; 12 bases map to TRBD1. With V trimmed by 3 bases and J by 3 bases, 6 bases remained unmatched. The germline V gene has CDR1 SNHLY and CDR2 FYNNEI. The CDR3 is made up of 17 amino acids. Full variable domain (remainder filled in from reference TRBV2 and TRBJ1-3): EPEVTQTPSHQVTQMGQEVILRCVPISNHLYFYWYRQILGQKVEFLVSFYNNEISEKSEIFDDQFSVERPDGSNFTLKIRSTKLEDSAMYFCASSDGTGGKVGNTIYFGEGSWLTVV.

This clone has a handful of counts. The chain recombines TRBV5-6 with TRBJ2-7, with unresolved D. V was cut by 5 bases and J by 0 bases, with 9 bases left in between. The CDR3 contains 13 residues. CDR1 SGHDT and CDR2 YYEEEE come from the germline V gene. The CDR3 sequence: CASRHGPSYEQYF. CDR3 DNA: TGTGCCAGCAGACACGGGCCCTCCTACGAGCAGTACTTC.

The chain uses TRBV7-9 and TRBJ2-1; 7 bases align to TRBD1. V was clipped by 4 bases and J by 8 bases; unmatched bases: 17. The germline gives CDR1 SEHNR, CDR2 FQNEAQ (reference sequence). The CDR3 has 17 residues. The CDR3 region has the DNA TGTGCCAGCAGCTCGAACCGACAGGGTCAATTGGTTCATGAGCAGTTCTTC. Translated: CASSSNRQGQLVHEQFF.